The present T cell receptor beta chain was sequenced within a study of vaccination and CD4 T cells after COVID-19. About the study: Blood was drawn a median around 70 days post second dose, range 14 to 241.

The treatment was: approximately nine-day PBMC culture with coronavirus spike peptide pools or control peptides (ViraFEST assay). ViraFEST stimulated the growth of antigen-specific T cells using peptide pools and subsequently profiled their TCRs by sequencing. Once obtained from cultured CD4+ T cells, the DNA was sequenced using the Oncomine TCR Beta short-read assay. TCRdb called the PCR reads again in MiXCR, with one record for every CDR3 protein. This sample has tens of thousands of distinct CDR3 sequences, with 67% found just once. About this clonotype itself: Its antigen remains unidentified.

The germline V and J ends were trimmed by 6 bases and 3 bases, with 11 bases remaining between them. Germline CDR1 SNHLY, CDR2 FYNNEI. The CDR3 consists of 13 residues. The receptor's source is a human donor who received a COVID-19 vaccine. The chain joins TRBV2 to TRBJ1-2; D unresolved. Source: CD4+ T cells from blood, cultured in vitro, taken after SARS-CoV-2 vaccination. CDR3 sequence reads: CASSGSTDYGYTF. CDR3 bases: TGTGCCAGCAGCGGAAGTACGGACTATGGCTACACCTTC.